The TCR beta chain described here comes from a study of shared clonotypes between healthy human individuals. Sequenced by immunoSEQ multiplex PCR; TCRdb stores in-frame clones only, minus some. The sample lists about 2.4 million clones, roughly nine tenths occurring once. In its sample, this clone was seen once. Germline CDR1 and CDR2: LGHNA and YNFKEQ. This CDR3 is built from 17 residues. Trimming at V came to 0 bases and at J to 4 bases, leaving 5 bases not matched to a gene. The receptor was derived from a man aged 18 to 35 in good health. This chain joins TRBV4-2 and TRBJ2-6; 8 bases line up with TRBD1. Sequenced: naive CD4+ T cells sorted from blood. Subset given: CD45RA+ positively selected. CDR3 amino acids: CASSQDNRGAGANVLTF. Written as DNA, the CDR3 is TGTGCCAGCAGCCAAGATAACAGGGGGGCCGGGGCCAACGTCCTGACTTTC.